This record looks at one TCR beta chain sequence and its context. These data are taken from a study of sequential checkpoint blockade in melanoma. The repertoire was sequenced with immunoSEQ multiplex PCR; TCRdb's copy has only in-frame clones and lacks some. Among about 15,000 clones, over 75% were seen once, and the ten largest hold about 30%. V shed 5 bases and J 2 bases; nucleotides not matched to a gene: 3. The CDR3 extends over 15 amino acids. The germline V gene has CDR1 SGHNT and CDR2 YENEEA. The treatment is: randomized to nivolumab then ipilimumab (arm A) or the reverse (arm B). The source is a human donor with melanoma. The gene calls are TRBV11-3 and TRBJ2-7, with TRBD2 matching over 13 bases. The sample here was CD8+ T cells sorted from blood (inferred from file names), taken from a patient given nivolumab and ipilimumab in sequence. In DNA, the CDR3 is TGTGCCAGCAGCCCGGGACTAGCGGGACCCTACGAGCAGTACTTC. This codes for CASSPGLAGPYEQYF. Looking up the rest from reference TRBV11-3 and TRBJ2-7 gives the full variable domain: EAGVVQSPRYKIIEKKQPVAFWCNPISGHNTLYWYLQNLGQGPELLIRYENEEAVDDSQLPKDRFSAERLKGVDSTLKIQPAELGDSAVYLCASSPGLAGPYEQYFGPGTRLTVT.